The entry that follows covers one TCR beta chain sequence. This clonotype came up a few times. Its recognized antigen is unknown. Per-base quality was not reported, and no clone a single base away is much larger than it. This entry comes from a study of T cells in Graves' hyperthyroidism and ophthalmopathy (dated by TCRdb to about 2019). For the wider study: Peripheral blood was collected at initial diagnosis, before any treatment. To identify TCR V-J signatures that set the groups apart, the researchers used a discovery cohort of more than 95 patients, made up of around 42 with Graves' ophthalmopathy and around 58 with stable Graves' hyperthyroidism. Prospective prediction of ophthalmopathy was tested in an independent validation cohort of fewer than 20 hyperthyroidism patients and around 16 patients who later progressed to ophthalmopathy. The approximately 90 discovery patients were randomly split 7:3 into training and test sets. In about 6 Graves' hyperthyroidism patients, the study also compared T-cell repertoires from thyroid tissue with T-cell repertoires from blood. Following sampling, methimazole starting at 30 mg daily was given to hyperthyroidism patients, and high-dose intravenous methylprednisolone was given to ophthalmopathy patients. The paper reports TCR Vbeta CDR3 sequencing of roughly 140 peripheral blood samples: approximately 41 ophthalmopathy, roughly 74 hyperthyroidism and around 17 progressor patients. What the research found in general, with its limitations: In validation, the model predicted progression to ophthalmopathy with approximately 71% sensitivity and 72% to 85% specificity, a median of 6.5 months before onset. Most expanded thyroid clonotypes (frequency above 0.001) were also detected in blood, a finding suggesting that blood repertoires may reflect thyroid immune responses. In cross-validation, a model built on a 13 V-J signature told ophthalmopathy apart from stable hyperthyroidism with 85% to 90% sensitivity and roughly 81% specificity, and in testing the same model reached 80%/75%. Sample size was not statistically predetermined, and investigators were not blinded to group allocation.

At the junction V is shortened by 9 bases and J by 1 base; bases outside the gene matches: 4. Its CDR3 holds 14 amino acids, cysteine through phenylalanine. Just CDR3 DNA is preserved here, 42 bases in frame from base 1. The germline V gene sets CDR1 to MNHEY and CDR2 to SVGEGT. Stable Graves' hyperthyroidism was defined as the absence of progression to ophthalmopathy over 18 months of follow-up. Hyperthyroidism patients were aged 18 to 65 years and newly diagnosed, with disease duration of less than 2 months. The study excluded patients with uncontrolled infections, other autoimmune diseases, pregnancy or lactation. Diagnoses were established on the basis of clinical symptoms, serum thyroxine and TRAb, thyroid ultrasound, and orbital computed tomography. PBMCs were isolated from 10 ml of fresh peripheral blood by Ficoll-Paque density gradient centrifugation. Trizol reagent was used to extract total RNA, and RNA quality was then checked on an Agilent 2100 Bioanalyzer.

Amplification of TCR beta CDR3 regions was carried out from RNA transcripts. The TCR CDR3 was subjected to a first round of RT-PCR using the HTBI primer set and the Qiagen OneStep RT-PCR kit. Libraries were constructed in a second round of multiplex PCR, after which size selection and purification were performed. The libraries were sequenced on an Illumina HiSeq2000 using paired-end 100 bp reads. Under the source paper's analysis protocol: SOAPnuke was used to process the raw data, with reads discarded if the reads contained adapters or uncalled bases, had a mean Phred below 15, or lacked an exact constant-primer or identifier match. High-quality paired reads were merged with COPE v1.2.5, and unique nucleotide sequences were defined as clonotypes. MiTCR v1.1 was used to align the clonotypes against IMGT TRBV, TRBD and TRBJ reference segments. The analysis included only V-J combinations with a frequency above 0.0001, which together covered over 98% of the repertoires. The TCS score was defined as the ratio of F50 (clonal expansion) to E x V (chaos), calculated using BLOSUM62-based TCRdist between CDR3 peptides within each V-J. Welch's t-statistics and random forest reduced roughly 540 V-J features to about 12, which were used in a naive Bayes classifier (R e1071). Thyroid-blood repertoire similarity was quantified with the Morisita-Horn index. Through fastp at Q25 and MiXCR, TCRdb rebuilt clones from the public reads, retaining in-frame beta chains. Rows are unified per CDR3 protein, each entry keeping the most common DNA and genes. TCRdb, not the original authors, processed these V and J calls. The table for this sample lists 700,000 to 850,000 distinct CDR3 sequences; roughly a third of them were counted only once. The top ten hold roughly 30% of the sample.

This receptor was identified in a woman in her 40s with Graves' hyperthyroidism. The rearranged chain carries TRBV6-2 or TRBV6-3 and TRBJ1-5, and TRBD1 matches 9 of the central bases. Material for sequencing was blood. The CDR3 here reads CASGDRVSNQPQHF. The nucleotide sequence is given as TGTGCCAGTGGGGACAGGGTGAGCAATCAGCCCCAGCATTTT.